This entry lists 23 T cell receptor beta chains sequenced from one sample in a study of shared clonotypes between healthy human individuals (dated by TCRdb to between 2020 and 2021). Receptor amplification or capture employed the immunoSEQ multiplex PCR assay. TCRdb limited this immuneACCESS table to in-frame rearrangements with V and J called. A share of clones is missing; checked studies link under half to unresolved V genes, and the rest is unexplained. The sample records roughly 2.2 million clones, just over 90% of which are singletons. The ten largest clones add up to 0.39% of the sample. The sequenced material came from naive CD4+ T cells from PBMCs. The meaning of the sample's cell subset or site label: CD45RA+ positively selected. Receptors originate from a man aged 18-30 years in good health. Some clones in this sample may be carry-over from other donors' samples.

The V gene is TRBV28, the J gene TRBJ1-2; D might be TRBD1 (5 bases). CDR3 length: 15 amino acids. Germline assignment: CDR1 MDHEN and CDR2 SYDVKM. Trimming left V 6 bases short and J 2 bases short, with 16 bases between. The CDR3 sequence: CASRIAGPTNYGYTF. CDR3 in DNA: TGTGCCAGCAGAATAGCGGGGCCTACGAACTATGGCTACACCTTC.

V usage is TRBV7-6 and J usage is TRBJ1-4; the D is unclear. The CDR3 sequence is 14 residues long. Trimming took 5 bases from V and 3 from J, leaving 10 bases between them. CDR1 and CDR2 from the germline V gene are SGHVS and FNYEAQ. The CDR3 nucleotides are TGTGCCAGCAGCCCTAGTGTGGCTAATGAAAAACTGTTTTTT. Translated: CASSPSVANEKLFF.

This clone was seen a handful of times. For the CDR3, the DNA is TGCGCCAGCAGATCCCCAGGGAGCACCGGGGAGCTGTTTTTT. Amino acids: CASRSPGSTGELFF. This chain joins TRBV5-1 and TRBJ2-2; D possibly matches TRBD1 or TRBD2 (5 bases each). The CDR3 is 14 residues long. Germline-derived CDR1 and CDR2 are SGHRS and YFSETQ. Trimming cost V 5 bases and J 4 bases, with 12 bases left between them.

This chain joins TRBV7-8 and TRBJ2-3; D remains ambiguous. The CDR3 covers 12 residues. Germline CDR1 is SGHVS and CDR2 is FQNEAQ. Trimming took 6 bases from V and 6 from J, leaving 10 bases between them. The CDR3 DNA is TGTGCCAGCAGTATTGCCCCGGATACGCAGTATTTT. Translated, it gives CASSIAPDTQYF.

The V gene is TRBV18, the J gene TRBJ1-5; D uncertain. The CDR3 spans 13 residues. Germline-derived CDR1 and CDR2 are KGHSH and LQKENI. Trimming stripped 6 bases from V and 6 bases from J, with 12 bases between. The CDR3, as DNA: TGTGCCAGCTCCGATGGGGTCGCTCAGCCCCAGCATTTT. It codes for CASSDGVAQPQHF.

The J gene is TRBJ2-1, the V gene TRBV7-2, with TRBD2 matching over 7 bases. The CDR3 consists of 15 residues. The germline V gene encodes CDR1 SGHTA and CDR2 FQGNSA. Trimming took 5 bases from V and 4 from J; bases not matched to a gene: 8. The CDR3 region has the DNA TGTGCCAGCAGCGTGGTTAGCGGGTTTTACAATGAGCAGTTCTTC. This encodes CASSVVSGFYNEQFF.

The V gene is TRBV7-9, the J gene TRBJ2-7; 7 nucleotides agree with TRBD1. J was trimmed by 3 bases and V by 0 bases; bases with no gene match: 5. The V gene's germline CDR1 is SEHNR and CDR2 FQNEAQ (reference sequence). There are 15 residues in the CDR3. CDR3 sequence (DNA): TGTGCCAGCAGCTTAGCGACAGGGCCTCACTACGAGCAGTACTTC. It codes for CASSLATGPHYEQYF.

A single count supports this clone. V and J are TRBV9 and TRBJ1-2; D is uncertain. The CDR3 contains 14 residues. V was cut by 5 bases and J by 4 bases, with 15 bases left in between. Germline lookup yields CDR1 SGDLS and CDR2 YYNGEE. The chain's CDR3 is CASRATEAGYGYTF. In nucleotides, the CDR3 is TGTGCCAGCAGAGCTACAGAAGCGGGCTATGGCTACACCTTC.

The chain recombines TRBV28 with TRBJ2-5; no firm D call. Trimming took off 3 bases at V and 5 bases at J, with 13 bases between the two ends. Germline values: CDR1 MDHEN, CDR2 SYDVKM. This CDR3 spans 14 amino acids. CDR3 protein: CASSFPSLWETQYF. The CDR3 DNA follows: TGTGCCAGCAGTTTCCCCTCTCTGTGGGAGACCCAGTACTTC.

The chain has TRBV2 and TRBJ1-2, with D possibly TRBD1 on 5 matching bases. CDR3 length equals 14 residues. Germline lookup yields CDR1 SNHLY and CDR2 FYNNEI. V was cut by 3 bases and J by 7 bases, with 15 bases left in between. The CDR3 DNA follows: TGTGCCAGCAGTGACACCAGGGCGGGCGGTGGCTACACCTTC. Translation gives CASSDTRAGGGYTF.

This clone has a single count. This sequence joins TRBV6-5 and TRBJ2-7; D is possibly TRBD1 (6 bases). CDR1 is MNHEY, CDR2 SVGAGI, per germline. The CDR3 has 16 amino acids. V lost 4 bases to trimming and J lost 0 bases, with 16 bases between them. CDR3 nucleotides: TGTGCCAGCAGTTCCGCCGGGACACCAAGCTCCTACGAGCAGTACTTC. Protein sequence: CASSSAGTPSSYEQYF.

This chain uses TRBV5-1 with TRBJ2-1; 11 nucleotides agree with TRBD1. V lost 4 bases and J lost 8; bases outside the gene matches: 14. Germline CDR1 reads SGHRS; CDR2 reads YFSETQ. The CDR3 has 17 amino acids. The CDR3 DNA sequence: TGCGCCAGCAGCCCAAACCGGGACAGGGGGGTTAGCGATGAGCAGTTCTTC. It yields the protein CASSPNRDRGVSDEQFF.

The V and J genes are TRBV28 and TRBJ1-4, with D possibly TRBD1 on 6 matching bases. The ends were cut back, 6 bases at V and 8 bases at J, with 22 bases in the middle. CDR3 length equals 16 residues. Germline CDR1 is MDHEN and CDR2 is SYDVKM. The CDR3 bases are TGTGCCAGCAGCCGGGGGGGCCCAGGGACTGGGGAAAAACTGTTTTTT. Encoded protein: CASSRGGPGTGEKLFF.

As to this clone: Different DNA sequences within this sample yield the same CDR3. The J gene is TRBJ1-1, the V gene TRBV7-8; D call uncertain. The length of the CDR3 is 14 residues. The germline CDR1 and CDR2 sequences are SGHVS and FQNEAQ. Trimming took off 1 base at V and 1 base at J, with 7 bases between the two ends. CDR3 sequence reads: CASSLEGRNTEAFF. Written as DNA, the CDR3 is TGTGCCAGCAGCTTAGAGGGCCGGAACACTGAAGCTTTCTTT. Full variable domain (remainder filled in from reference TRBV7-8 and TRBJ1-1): GAGVSQSPRYKVAKRGQDVALRCDPISGHVSLFWYQQALGQGPEFLTYFQNEAQLDKSGLPSDRFFAERPEGSVSTLKIQRTQQEDSAVYLCASSLEGRNTEAFFGQGTRLTVV.

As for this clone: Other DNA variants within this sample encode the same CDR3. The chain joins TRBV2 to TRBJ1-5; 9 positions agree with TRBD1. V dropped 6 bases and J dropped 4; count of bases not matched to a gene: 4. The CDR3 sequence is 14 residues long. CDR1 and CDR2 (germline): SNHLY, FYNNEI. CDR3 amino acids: CASSGGTGNQPQHF. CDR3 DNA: TGTGCCAGCAGCGGAGGGACAGGGAATCAGCCCCAGCATTTT.

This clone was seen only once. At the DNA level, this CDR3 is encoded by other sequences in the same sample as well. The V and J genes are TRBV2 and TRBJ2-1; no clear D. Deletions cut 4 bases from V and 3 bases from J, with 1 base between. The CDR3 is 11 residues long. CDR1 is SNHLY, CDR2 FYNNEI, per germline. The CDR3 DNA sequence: TGTGCCAGCAGTGGCTACAATGAGCAGTTCTTC. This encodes CASSGYNEQFF.

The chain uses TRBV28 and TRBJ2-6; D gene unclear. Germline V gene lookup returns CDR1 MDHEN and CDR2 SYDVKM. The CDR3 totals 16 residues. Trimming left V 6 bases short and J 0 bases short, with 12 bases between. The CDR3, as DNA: TGTGCCAGCAGCCGCAGACCGATCTCTGGGGCCAACGTCCTGACTTTC. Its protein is CASSRRPISGANVLTF.

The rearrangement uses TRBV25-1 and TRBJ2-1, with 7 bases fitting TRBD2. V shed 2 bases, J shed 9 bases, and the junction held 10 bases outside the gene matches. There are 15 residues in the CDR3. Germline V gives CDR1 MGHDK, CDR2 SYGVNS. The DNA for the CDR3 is TGTGCCAGCAGTGAACCAGCGGGGATAGGAGGTGAGCAGTTCTTC. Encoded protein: CASSEPAGIGGEQFF. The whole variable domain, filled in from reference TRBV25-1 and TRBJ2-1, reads EADIYQTPRYLVIGTGKKITLECSQTMGHDKMYWYQQDPGMELHLIHYSYGVNSTEKGDLSSESTVSRIRTEHFPLTLESARPSHTSQYLCASSEPAGIGGEQFFGPGTRLTVL.

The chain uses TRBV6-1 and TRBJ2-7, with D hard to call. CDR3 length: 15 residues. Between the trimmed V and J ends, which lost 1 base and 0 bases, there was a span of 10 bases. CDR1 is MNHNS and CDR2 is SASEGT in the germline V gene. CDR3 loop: CASSEGSLSSYEQYF. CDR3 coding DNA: TGTGCCAGCAGTGAAGGCAGCTTAAGCTCCTACGAGCAGTACTTC.

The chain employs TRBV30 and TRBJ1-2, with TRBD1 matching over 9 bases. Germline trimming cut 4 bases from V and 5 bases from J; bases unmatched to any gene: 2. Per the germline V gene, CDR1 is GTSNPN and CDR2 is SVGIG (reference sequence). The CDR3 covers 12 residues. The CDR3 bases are TGTGCCTGGACACAGGGGGCGTATGGCTACACCTTC. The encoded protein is CAWTQGAYGYTF. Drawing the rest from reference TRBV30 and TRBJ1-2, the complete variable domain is SQTIHQWPATLVQPVGSPLSLECTVEGTSNPNLYWYRQAAGRGLQLLFYSVGIGQISSEVPQNLSASRPQDRQFILSSKKLLLSDSGFYLCAWTQGAYGYTFGSGTRLTVV.

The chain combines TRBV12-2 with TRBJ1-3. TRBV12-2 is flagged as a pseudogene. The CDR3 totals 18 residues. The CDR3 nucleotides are TGTGCAAGTCGCCCTAGAGTGGCTGGGATCCACTCTGGAAACACCATATATTTT. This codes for CASRPRVAGIHSGNTIYF.

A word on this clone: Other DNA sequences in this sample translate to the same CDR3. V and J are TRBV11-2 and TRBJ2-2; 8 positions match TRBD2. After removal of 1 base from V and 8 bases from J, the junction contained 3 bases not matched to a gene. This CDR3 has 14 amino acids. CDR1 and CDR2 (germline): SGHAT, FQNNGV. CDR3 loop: CASSLVAGSGELFF. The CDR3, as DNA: TGTGCCAGCAGCTTAGTAGCGGGATCTGGGGAGCTGTTTTTT.

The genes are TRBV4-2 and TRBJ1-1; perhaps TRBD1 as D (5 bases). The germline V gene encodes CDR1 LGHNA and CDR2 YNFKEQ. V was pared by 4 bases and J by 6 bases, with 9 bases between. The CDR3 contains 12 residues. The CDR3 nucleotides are TGTGCCAGCAGCCCCTCGACAGCTGAAGCTTTCTTT. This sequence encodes CASSPSTAEAFF.